This is a list of T cell receptor beta chains from one sample in a study of T cells in Graves' hyperthyroidism and ophthalmopathy. TCRdb called the multiplex PCR reads again in MiXCR, with one record for every CDR3 protein. The sample shows some 570,000 distinct CDR3 sequences, over 12% of them seen only once. Input material: blood. The receptors originated from a woman between 18 and 29 years old with Graves' ophthalmopathy. Both conserved end residues are part of each CDR3. The order of the fields is V gene, J gene, clone size, D gene, CDR3 DNA, CDR3 protein. The D gene is left open where the match is weak. Rows give clone size only sometimes, using once, few, many, or a class for an expanded clone.

>TRBV12-3/TRBV12-4|TRBJ2-5|once|TRBD1
TGTGCCAGCAGTTTTGGGATAGGGACAGGGGGCCGAGAGACCCAGTACTTC
CASSFGIGTGGRETQYF
>TRBV5-8|TRBJ2-1|many|TRBD1
TGTGCCAGCAGCGGATCGGACAGGGGATACAATGAGCAGTTCTTC
CASSGSDRGYNEQFF
>TRBV10-3|TRBJ2-1|many|TRBD2
TGTGCCATCAGTGAGTCGGTGCCGGGACTAGGACCCGATGAGCAGTTCTTC
CAISESVPGLGPDEQFF
>TRBV29-1|TRBJ2-7|many|.
TGCAGCGTTGGCACCCCCGGGAGTGGAAACGAGCAGTACTTC
CSVGTPGSGNEQYF
>TRBV28|TRBJ2-2|.|TRBD2
TGTGCCAGCAGCGGTAGCGGGAGTTACGCCGGGGAGCTGTTTTTT
CASSGSGSYAGELFF
>TRBV5-8|TRBJ1-1|many|.
TGTGCCAGCAGCTTGGTCCGGGGATTTTATGAGGGGCTAGGCACTGAAGCTTTCTTT
CASSLVRGFYEGLGTEAFF
>TRBV6-1|TRBJ1-5|many|TRBD1
TGTGCCAGCAGTTACGATGGACAGGGCCGTCAGCCCCAGCATTTT
CASSYDGQGRQPQHF
>TRBV20-1|TRBJ2-7|.|TRBD2
TGCAGTGCTAGACAATCGTGGGGGACTAGCGGGAGGTCCGAGCAGTACTTC
CSARQSWGTSGRSEQYF
>TRBV12-3/TRBV12-4|TRBJ2-1|many|TRBD2
TGTGCCAGCAGTTTTGATTTGGGGGGGGAGCAGTTCTTC
CASSFDLGGEQFF
>TRBV12-3/TRBV12-4|TRBJ2-1|many|.
TGTGCCAGCAGTTGGATTGACGTAGACAATGAGCAGTTCTTC
CASSWIDVDNEQFF
>TRBV5-1|TRBJ1-1|many|TRBD1
TGCGCCAGCAGCCCCGCACACAGGGGGCCGAACACTGAAGCTTTCTTT
CASSPAHRGPNTEAFF
>TRBV2|TRBJ2-1|many|.
TGTGCCAGCTCCCAGGAGGGAGGTGAGCAGTTCTTC
CASSQEGGEQFF
>TRBV18|TRBJ2-1|many|.
TGTGCCAGCTCACCACCGAGGGTAGCAGGGAACCACAATGAGCAGTTCTTC
CASSPPRVAGNHNEQFF
>TRBV28|TRBJ1-5|many|TRBD1
TGTGCCAGCAGTTGGGCCGACAGGGGCAATCAGCCCCAGCATTTT
CASSWADRGNQPQHF
>TRBV12-3/TRBV12-4|TRBJ1-2|many|.
TGTGCCAGCAGTTTGGACAGTCTTGGCTATGGCTACACCTTC
CASSLDSLGYGYTF
>TRBV7-2|TRBJ2-6|many|.
TGTGCCAGCAGCCGGACAGCGATCTCTGGGGCCAACGTCCTGACTTTC
CASSRTAISGANVLTF
>TRBV5-4|TRBJ2-2|many|.
TGTGCCAGCAACCCCTGGAGCGGAAACACCGGGGAGCTGTTTTTT
CASNPWSGNTGELFF
>TRBV6-2/TRBV6-3|TRBJ2-3|.|TRBD2
TGTGCCAGCAGTTACTCCGGGACTAGCGGGAGGGCCGTCCCCGATACGCAGTATTTT
CASSYSGTSGRAVPDTQYF
>TRBV5-1|TRBJ2-1|.|.
TGCGCCAGTTTTGGGCAGGGAGGCTACAATGAGCAGTTCTTC
CASFGQGGYNEQFF
>TRBV27|TRBJ2-2|many|.
TGTGCCAGCAGTTTACTCTTGGGCAGGGGAGGATCCGGGGAGCTGTTTTTT
CASSLLLGRGGSGELFF
>TRBV7-2|TRBJ2-7|many|TRBD1
TGTGCCAGCAGCCCTGGGACAGGGGGCATATACGAGCAGTACTTC
CASSPGTGGIYEQYF
>TRBV6-1|TRBJ1-1|few|.
TGTGCCAGCGGCAACACCATTGAAGCTTTCTTT
CASGNTIEAFF
>TRBV7-2|TRBJ2-3|many|TRBD2
TGTGCCAGCAGCTTAGTGGGGGGGGGCACAGATACGCAGTATTTT
CASSLVGGGTDTQYF
>TRBV28|TRBJ2-7|many|.
TGTGCCAGCAGTGCCCCCAGGGGCGAGCAGTACTTC
CASSAPRGEQYF
>TRBV7-9|TRBJ1-4|many|TRBD1
TGTGCCAGCAGCCGGACAGGGGTTGTCGATGAAAAACTGTTTTTT
CASSRTGVVDEKLFF
>TRBV28|TRBJ2-7|many|TRBD2
TGTGCCAGCAGTTTGGGGGCTAGCGGGAGGGTTTCCGAGCAGTACTTC
CASSLGASGRVSEQYF
>TRBV19|TRBJ1-1|.|TRBD1
TGTGCCAGTAGCACAAACCAGGGGGCGTGGGGCACTGAAGCTTTCTTT
CASSTNQGAWGTEAFF
>TRBV11-1|TRBJ2-7|many|TRBD1
TGTGCCAGCAGCTCCCAACAGGGACAGCACGAGCAGTACTTC
CASSSQQGQHEQYF
>TRBV19|TRBJ2-3|few|TRBD2
TGTGCCAGTAGTATACAAGCGGGATTAGGCGATACGCAGTATTTT
CASSIQAGLGDTQYF
>TRBV7-9|TRBJ2-5|many|TRBD1
TGTGCCAGCAGCTCGAGGGGGCCGGAGACCCAGTACTTC
CASSSRGPETQYF
>TRBV6-1|TRBJ1-1|many|.
TGTGCCACCACAGGGTCGGGGGGGGACACTGAAGCTTTCTTT
CATTGSGGDTEAFF
>TRBV7-3|TRBJ2-7|many|.
TGTGCCAGCAGTCCCAGCCCATCTAACCCCTACGAGCAGTACTTC
CASSPSPSNPYEQYF
>TRBV20-1|TRBJ2-7|many|TRBD2
TGCAGTGCTGAGGGACTAGCGGGGGTCCGTTCCTACGAGCAGTACTTC
CSAEGLAGVRSYEQYF
>TRBV24-1|TRBJ2-7|many|.
TGTGCCACCAGTGATCCGACCGGGGGCACCTACGAGCAGTACTTC
CATSDPTGGTYEQYF
>TRBV11-1|TRBJ1-2|.|.
TGTGCCAGCAGCTTAGAATCGGCTAACTATGGCTACACCTTC
CASSLESANYGYTF
>TRBV27|TRBJ2-7|many|TRBD2
TGTGCCAGCAGTTTAACTGGACTAGCTGTCTACGAGCAGTACTTC
CASSLTGLAVYEQYF
>TRBV29-1|TRBJ1-2|.|.
TGCAGCGTTGAAGATCGGTGGAGGGGAAACTATGGCTACACCTTC
CSVEDRWRGNYGYTF
>TRBV20-1|TRBJ2-7|few|.
TGCAGTGCCCGCCCCGGGAGTGCGTACGAGCAGTACTTC
CSARPGSAYEQYF
>TRBV9|TRBJ1-1|few|.
TGTGCCAGCAGCGTAAGAGCCTCAGGGGACACTGAAGCTTTCTTT
CASSVRASGDTEAFF
>TRBV5-4|TRBJ1-6|.|.
TGTGCCAGCAGCCACCGGGACGTGAATTCACCCCTCCACTTT
CASSHRDVNSPLHF
>TRBV10-3|TRBJ2-1|few|.
TGTGCCTATAGTATCAGTTACAATGAGCAGTTCTTC
CAYSISYNEQFF